The rows below give T cell receptor beta chains drawn from one sample of a study of cytomegalovirus exposure and HLA in healthy donors. TCRdb's copy holds only in-frame clones and misses some; the assay was immunoSEQ multiplex PCR. The repertoire holds 200,000 or so clones, with around 84% as singletons. The sample comprised PBMCs. These receptor sequences come from a young man in good health and CMV-seropositive. Both conserved end residues are part of each CDR3. The order of the fields is clone size, V gene, J gene, D gene, CDR3 protein, CDR3 DNA. D genes are given only for firm matches. Where a row states a size, it is once, few, many or the class of an expanded clone; other rows omit it.

clone size: .
V gene: TRBV11-2
J gene: TRBJ2-5
D gene: .
CDR3 protein: CASRALGYDPQETQYF
CDR3 DNA: TGTGCCAGCAGGGCCTTGGGCTACGATCCCCAAGAGACCCAGTACTTC

clone size: .
V gene: TRBV5-8
J gene: TRBJ1-4
D gene: .
CDR3 protein: CASSLWGSEKLFF
CDR3 DNA: TGTGCCAGCAGCTTATGGGGCAGTGAAAAACTGTTTTTT

clone size: .
V gene: TRBV6-6
J gene: TRBJ2-3
D gene: .
CDR3 protein: CASSYPLDTQYF
CDR3 DNA: TGTGCCAGCAGTTACCCTCTGGATACGCAGTATTTT

clone size: .
V gene: TRBV27
J gene: TRBJ2-2
D gene: .
CDR3 protein: CASSFMTGTGELFF
CDR3 DNA: TGTGCCAGCAGTTTCATGACTGGCACCGGGGAGCTGTTTTTT

clone size: .
V gene: TRBV4-3
J gene: TRBJ1-4
D gene: TRBD1
CDR3 protein: CASSQDRGQKLFF
CDR3 DNA: TGCGCCAGCAGCCAAGACAGGGGGCAAAAACTGTTTTTT

clone size: .
V gene: TRBV29-1
J gene: TRBJ2-3
D gene: TRBD2
CDR3 protein: CSVGRTSGRAGTDTQYF
CDR3 DNA: TGCAGCGTTGGCCGGACTAGCGGGAGGGCCGGGACAGATACGCAGTATTTT

clone size: .
V gene: TRBV6-6
J gene: TRBJ1-3
D gene: .
CDR3 protein: CASSYDMSGNTIYF
CDR3 DNA: TGTGCCAGCAGTTACGACATGTCTGGAAACACCATATATTTT

clone size: .
V gene: TRBV11-3
J gene: TRBJ1-1
D gene: TRBD1
CDR3 protein: CASSSQGATEAFF
CDR3 DNA: TGTGCCAGCAGCTCTCAGGGGGCCACTGAAGCTTTCTTT

clone size: once
V gene: TRBV4-3
J gene: TRBJ2-2
D gene: TRBD1
CDR3 protein: CASSGDRDTGELFF
CDR3 DNA: TGCGCCAGCAGCGGGGACAGGGACACCGGGGAGCTGTTTTTT

clone size: once
V gene: TRBV27
J gene: TRBJ1-5
D gene: .
CDR3 protein: CASSSENQPQHF
CDR3 DNA: TGTGCCAGCAGCTCCGAGAATCAGCCCCAGCATTTT

clone size: few
V gene: TRBV19
J gene: TRBJ2-2
D gene: .
CDR3 protein: CASSITGNTGELFF
CDR3 DNA: TGTGCCAGTAGTATCACAGGGAACACCGGGGAGCTGTTTTTT

clone size: .
V gene: TRBV5-1
J gene: TRBJ2-7
D gene: TRBD1
CDR3 protein: CASSLQGTYEQYF
CDR3 DNA: TGCGCCAGCAGCCTACAGGGGACCTACGAGCAGTACTTC